These T cell receptor beta chains were read from a single sample in a study of cytomegalovirus exposure and HLA in healthy donors. Clones were read by immunoSEQ multiplex PCR, and TCRdb kept only the in-frame ones, dropping some. The sample holds about 200,000 clones; 70% to 85% are singletons and the top ten take roughly 13%. Material for sequencing was PBMCs. The source is a woman in her 30s in good health and CMV-seropositive. The CDR3 runs from the conserved cysteine through the conserved F or W. Fields, in order: D gene, V gene, CDR3 length, clone size, J gene, CDR3 protein, CDR3 DNA. D genes are given only for firm matches. The listing skips clone size in some rows; elsewhere it reads once, few, many or a size class.

TRBD2	TRBV27	19	-	TRBJ2-7	CASSLIRTSGIPNPYEQYF	TGTGCCAGCAGTTTAATTCGGACTAGCGGGATCCCTAACCCCTACGAGCAGTACTTC
-	TRBV2	13	-	TRBJ1-2	CASSVQSNYGYTF	TGTGCCAGCAGTGTCCAATCTAACTATGGCTACACCTTC
-	TRBV9	18	few	TRBJ2-6	CASSAGQLPSSGANVLTF	TGTGCCAGCAGCGCTGGACAGCTCCCAAGCTCTGGGGCCAACGTCCTGACTTTC
-	TRBV9	16	-	TRBJ2-1	CASSVTAQGAYNEQFF	TGTGCCAGCAGCGTAACGGCACAGGGCGCCTACAATGAGCAGTTCTTC
-	TRBV7-9	14	-	TRBJ1-2	CASSLSSENYGYTF	TGTGCCAGCAGCTTAAGTTCGGAGAACTATGGCTACACCTTC
-	TRBV19	16	-	TRBJ2-2	CASSIGPGANTGELFF	TGTGCCAGTAGTATAGGGCCAGGGGCAAACACCGGGGAGCTGTTTTTT
TRBD2	TRBV28	18	-	TRBJ2-7	CASRSPVSGRGFGNEQYF	TGTGCCAGCAGGTCGCCCGTTAGCGGGAGGGGGTTCGGTAACGAGCAGTACTTC
-	TRBV4-1	13	few	TRBJ1-2	CASSLGSTYGYTF	TGCGCCAGCAGCCTTGGGAGTACCTATGGCTACACCTTC
TRBD1	TRBV2	14	once	TRBJ1-5	CASSDRELSQPQHF	TGTGCCAGTTCGGACAGGGAATTGAGTCAGCCCCAGCATTTT
-	TRBV2	11	-	TRBJ2-1	CASTQWNEQFF	TGTGCCAGCACCCAGTGGAATGAGCAGTTCTTC
-	TRBV2	12	many	TRBJ2-7	CASGRESYEQYF	TGTGCCAGCGGACGGGAATCCTACGAGCAGTACTTC
-	TRBV7-8	13	-	TRBJ1-2	CASGSDRSMAYTF	TGTGCCAGCGGCTCGGACAGATCTATGGCCTACACCTTC
-	TRBV28	17	-	TRBJ2-7	CASSFRGSGSRFYEQYF	TGTGCCAGCAGTTTCCGGGGAAGTGGCAGTCGTTTTTACGAGCAGTACTTC
TRBD1	TRBV27	16	-	TRBJ2-2	CASSSPGQGLSGELFF	TGTGCCAGCAGTTCACCGGGACAGGGGTTGTCGGGGGAGCTGTTTTTT
-	TRBV29-1	12	-	TRBJ1-1	CSGQQGSTEAFF	TGCAGCGGCCAACAGGGATCGACTGAAGCTTTCTTT
-	TRBV25-1	12	once	TRBJ2-1	CASSNYWTEQFF	TGTGCCAGCAGTAACTACTGGACAGAGCAGTTCTTC
TRBD1	TRBV28	13	-	TRBJ1-5	CASSQGGNQPQHF	TGTGCCAGCAGCCAGGGGGGCAATCAGCCCCAGCATTTT
TRBD1	TRBV2	15	-	TRBJ1-5	CASSGPGQSNQPQHF	TGTGCCAGCAGTGGACCGGGACAGAGCAATCAGCCCCAGCATTTT
-	TRBV7-9	14	-	TRBJ1-5	CASSLVGEGQPQHF	TGTGCCAGCAGCTTAGTAGGAGAGGGTCAGCCCCAGCATTTT
-	TRBV11-2	13	-	TRBJ1-1	CASSLVTNAEAFF	TGTGCCAGCAGCTTAGTAACAAACGCTGAAGCTTTCTTT
-	TRBV28	14	-	TRBJ2-7	CASSLGSPNYEQYF	TGTGCCAGCAGTTTGGGTAGCCCAAATTACGAGCAGTACTTC
-	TRBV4-1	14	-	TRBJ2-7	CASSHRLSPYEQYF	TGCGCCAGCAGTCACCGACTTAGTCCCTACGAGCAGTACTTC
TRBD1	TRBV9	14	once	TRBJ1-5	CASSVGTGLQPQHF	TGTGCCAGCAGCGTAGGGACAGGGCTTCAGCCCCAGCATTTT
TRBD2	TRBV27	14	-	TRBJ2-7	CASSYREGLYEQYF	TGTGCCAGCAGTTATCGGGAGGGCCTGTACGAGCAGTACTTC
-	TRBV15	16	once	TRBJ2-1	CATSRPHLAFNNEQFF	TGTGCCACCAGCAGGCCCCACCTAGCGTTTAACAATGAGCAGTTCTTC
TRBD1	TRBV18	13	-	TRBJ1-2	CASSPPDRALYTF	TGTGCCAGCTCACCACCTGACAGGGCCCTCTACACCTTC
TRBD2	TRBV11-2	12	few	TRBJ2-7	CASSLVLAGVHF	TGTGCCAGCAGCTTAGTTCTAGCGGGAGTACACTTC
TRBD1	TRBV2	13	once	TRBJ2-5	CASRKTGQETQYF	TGTGCCAGCCGAAAGACAGGGCAGGAGACCCAGTACTTC
TRBD1	TRBV5-1	14	-	TRBJ2-7	CASRRQGYSYEQYF	TGCGCCAGCAGAAGACAGGGCTACTCCTACGAGCAGTACTTC
TRBD1	TRBV6-5	12	-	TRBJ1-2	CASKDRVNGYTF	TGTGCCAGCAAGGACAGGGTTAATGGCTACACCTTC
-	TRBV2	15	once	TRBJ1-5	CASSEDYLSNQPQHF	TGTGCCAGCAGCGAGGATTACCTTAGCAATCAGCCCCAGCATTTT
-	TRBV5-1	15	-	TRBJ2-5	CASSLDGRGSETQYF	TGCGCCAGCAGCCTCGATGGTAGGGGCTCGGAGACCCAGTACTTC
TRBD1	TRBV5-6	18	-	TRBJ1-5	CASSLRRQGGYSNQPQHF	TGTGCCAGCAGCTTACGGAGACAGGGAGGTTATAGCAATCAGCCCCAGCATTTT